Below are 21 T cell receptor beta chains sequenced from a single sample in a study of T cell changes during pregnancy in multiple sclerosis. The data were produced by immunoSEQ multiplex PCR, yet TCRdb's version contains in-frame clones alone and is incomplete. The table records about 89,000 clones, about 94% of them present only once. The input for sequencing was peripheral blood, taken in the third trimester of pregnancy. The source is a female donor with multiple sclerosis, enrolled in a pregnancy study.

This rearrangement joins TRBV13 to TRBJ2-2, with D tentatively TRBD1 (5 bases). Germline CDR1 is PRHDT and CDR2 is FYEKMQ (reference sequence). The CDR3 contains 15 residues. The V and J ends lost 4 bases and 7 bases respectively, with 16 bases between them. CDR3 DNA sequence: TGTGCCAGCAGCTCGAACGCAGGGTTCATCGGGGAGCTGTTTTTT. Amino acid sequence: CASSSNAGFIGELFF.

The chain links TRBV19 to TRBJ1-4; 12 positions agree with TRBD1. The V gene's germline CDR1 is LNHDA and CDR2 SQIVND (reference sequence). V dropped 4 bases and J dropped 8; count of bases not matched to a gene: 5. The CDR3 is 15 residues long. The CDR3 nucleotides read TGTGCCAGTAGTACGACGGGACAGGGGGCAGAAAAACTGTTTTTT. As protein: CASSTTGQGAEKLFF.

The chain is built from TRBV28 and TRBJ2-2, with TRBD2 matching 9 bases. This CDR3 is 16 amino acids long. In germline, CDR1 is MDHEN, CDR2 SYDVKM. V lost 3 bases to trimming and J lost 3 bases; unmatched junction nucleotides: 5. The CDR3 loop reads CASSFRAGGDTGELFF. The DNA of the CDR3 is TGTGCCAGCAGTTTTAGGGCGGGAGGGGACACCGGGGAGCTGTTTTTT.

This clone occurred once. The rearrangement uses TRBV6-1 and TRBJ2-2, with 7 nucleotides matching TRBD1. The CDR3 has 15 amino acids. V dropped 4 bases and J dropped 1; count of bases not matched to a gene: 3. Looked up from germline, CDR1 is MNHNS and CDR2 is SASEGT. CDR3: CASSVNRGNTGELFF. The CDR3 DNA follows: TGTGCCAGCAGTGTGAACAGGGGGAACACCGGGGAGCTGTTTTTT.

J is TRBJ2-1 and V is TRBV5-1; TRBD2 matches 14 bases. J lost 6 bases, V lost 4 bases, and 6 bases had no gene match. Looked up from germline, CDR1 is SGHRS and CDR2 is YFSETQ. CDR3 size: 16 residues. CDR3 DNA: TGCGCCAGCAGCCCCCACGGGACTAGCGGGAGCAATGAGCAGTTCTTC. This encodes CASSPHGTSGSNEQFF.

The chain combines TRBV7-2 with TRBJ2-7, with 7 bases matching TRBD1. The J segment lost 4 bases and the V segment lost 3 bases, leaving 9 bases of the junction unmatched. CDR1 is SGHTA and CDR2 is FQGNSA in the germline V gene. The CDR3 length is 15 residues. CDR3 nucleotides: TGTGCCAGCAGCTTCGCAGGGGGTTCGATGTACGAGCAGTACTTC. This translates into CASSFAGGSMYEQYF.

The count of this clone is one. The CDR3 sequence is CASSMDTGSDEQYF. CDR3 sequence (DNA): TGTGCCAGTAGTATGGACACAGGATCGGACGAGCAGTACTTC. The V and J genes are TRBV19 and TRBJ2-7; D perhaps matches TRBD1 (5 bases). V was cut by 3 bases and J by 5 bases, with 14 bases left in between. CDR1 and CDR2 (germline): LNHDA, SQIVND (reference sequence). There are 14 residues in the CDR3.

V gene TRBV27 combines with J gene TRBJ2-1, with D unresolved. Trimming shortened V by 7 bases and J by 5 bases, and 12 bases separated the two germline ends. The CDR3 is 13 residues long. CDR1 is MNHEY, CDR2 SMNVEV, per germline (reference sequence). The CDR3: CASKSNIHNEQFF. The CDR3 DNA is TGTGCCAGCAAAAGTAACATCCACAATGAGCAGTTCTTC.

This chain joins TRBV11-2 and TRBJ1-1; D is uncertain. Germline CDR1 and CDR2: SGHAT and FQNNGV. The V end lost 5 bases, the J end lost 9 bases, and 22 bases lay between the germline ends. This CDR3 comprises 15 residues. CDR3 sequence (DNA): TGTGCCAGCAGCCGCCTGACTATTATAACCCAAAAAGCTTTCTTT. Its translation: CASSRLTIITQKAFF.

V gene TRBV7-9 combines with J gene TRBJ2-5, with unresolved D. There are 13 residues in the CDR3. Germline CDR1 reads SEHNR; CDR2 reads FQNEAQ (reference sequence). The V and J ends lost 7 bases and 1 base respectively, with 10 bases between them. The CDR3 bases are TGTGCCAGCATGCAACAGTCCCAAGAGACCCAGTACTTC. It yields the protein CASMQQSQETQYF. Full variable domain (outside the CDR3, taken from reference TRBV7-9 and TRBJ2-5): DTGVSQNPRHKITKRGQNVTFRCDPISEHNRLYWYRQTLGQGPEFLTYFQNEAQLEKSRLLSDRFSAERPKGSFSTLEIQRTEQGDSAMYLCASMQQSQETQYFGPGTRLLVL.

The J gene is TRBJ2-5, the V gene TRBV18, with 9 bases matching TRBD2. This CDR3 spans 13 amino acids. J gave up 5 bases and V 4 bases, and 2 bases lay outside the gene matches. Germline-derived CDR1 and CDR2 are KGHSH and LQKENI. The DNA for the CDR3 is TGTGCCAGCTCACTAGGACTAGCGGAGACCCAGTACTTC. Translated, it gives CASSLGLAETQYF. Supplemented by reference TRBV18 and TRBJ2-5, the full variable domain reads NAGVMQNPRHLVRRRGQEARLRCSPMKGHSHVYWYRQLPEEGLKFMVYLQKENIIDESGMPKERFSAEFPKEGPSILRIQQVVRGDSAAYFCASSLGLAETQYFGPGTRLLVL.

The rearrangement links TRBV5-1 to TRBJ2-3; D remains ambiguous. CDR1 is SGHRS, CDR2 YFSETQ, per germline. The CDR3 covers 12 residues. V lost 1 base, J lost 3 bases, and 3 bases lay in between. CDR3 in amino acids: CASSLYTDTQYF. The CDR3 bases are TGCGCCAGCAGCTTGTATACAGATACGCAGTATTTT.

The chain has TRBV5-1 and TRBJ2-1; 10 positions match TRBD2. CDR3 length equals 14 residues. Germline V CDR1 and CDR2: SGHRS, YFSETQ. After removal of 4 bases from V and 16 bases from J, the junction contained 14 bases not matched to a gene. CDR3 in amino acids: CASSPVEREGRAFF. The CDR3 nucleotides read TGCGCCAGCAGCCCCGTGGAGCGGGAGGGCCGGGCCTTCTTC.

The chain is built from TRBV19 and TRBJ2-7; 7 positions match TRBD1. CDR1 is LNHDA and CDR2 is SQIVND in the germline V gene (reference sequence). Trimming took 5 bases from V and 2 from J; bases not matched to a gene: 3. The CDR3 loop spans 13 amino acids. The CDR3 DNA is TGTGCCAGTAGTCAGGGGGTCACCTACGAGCAGTACTTC. This translates into CASSQGVTYEQYF.

The CDR3: CSVEPVSGYSANNEQFF. The CDR3 bases are TGCAGCGTTGAACCTGTGTCAGGGTATTCCGCCAACAATGAGCAGTTCTTC. This rearrangement joins TRBV29-1 to TRBJ2-1; maybe TRBD1 (5 bases). The germline V gene has CDR1 SQVTM and CDR2 ANQGSEA. V lost 2 bases and J 5 bases, leaving 22 bases between the germline ends. The CDR3 is 17 amino acids.

The chain uses TRBV4-1 and TRBJ2-7; 8 positions agree with TRBD2. Germline V lookup: CDR1 MGHRA, CDR2 YSYEKL. The V segment lost 1 base and the J segment 2 bases; nucleotides outside the gene matches: 4. CDR3 size: 15 residues. The CDR3 region has the DNA TGCGCCAGCAGCCAAGCGAGCGGGGGAACCTACGAGCAGTACTTC. It is translated as CASSQASGGTYEQYF.

V usage is TRBV29-1 and J usage is TRBJ2-7; TRBD2 matches at 11 bases. The ends lost 7 bases at V and 3 bases at J; junction bases unmatched: 11. The CDR3 runs to 15 residues. Germline CDR1 SQVTM, CDR2 ANQGSEA. The CDR3 DNA follows: TGCAGCGCCCAGCCAGGGACTAGCGGTAACTACGAGCAGTACTTC. Protein: CSAQPGTSGNYEQYF.

The chain carries TRBV19 and TRBJ2-6, with D tentatively TRBD2 (7 bases). This CDR3 region has 19 residues. Trimming cost V 5 bases and J 0 bases, with 20 bases left between them. In germline, CDR1 is LNHDA, CDR2 SQIVND (reference sequence). The CDR3 sequence: CASSPDRAGAVSGANVLTF. CDR3 coding DNA: TGTGCCAGTAGTCCCGACCGGGCGGGGGCTGTCTCTGGGGCCAACGTCCTGACTTTC.

The chain couples TRBV5-1 to TRBJ2-3; 7 bases align to TRBD1. The CDR3 is 15 residues long. V lost 4 bases and J lost 2; bases outside the gene matches: 7. Germline-derived CDR1 and CDR2 are SGHRS and YFSETQ. CDR3 in DNA: TGCGCCAGCAGCCTCGGGACAGCCTACACAGATACGCAGTATTTT. Translation gives CASSLGTAYTDTQYF.

This sequence joins TRBV11-3 and TRBJ2-2; D ambiguous. Germline lookup yields CDR1 SGHNT and CDR2 YENEEA. The CDR3 length is 15 residues. The V gene lost 5 bases and the J gene lost 0 bases, with 10 bases spanning the gap. The CDR3 DNA reads TGTGCCAGCAGCGTTCATTCGGCGAACACCGGGGAGCTGTTTTTT. This gives the protein CASSVHSANTGELFF.

This CDR3 reads CASSMTGGNQPQHF. CDR3 nucleotides: TGTGCCAGCAGTATGACAGGGGGTAATCAGCCCCAGCATTTT. V is TRBV27 and J is TRBJ1-5; TRBD1 aligns across 9 bases. The CDR3 length is 14 residues. Germline-derived CDR1 and CDR2 are MNHEY and SMNVEV (reference sequence). V lost 5 bases to trimming and J lost 4 bases; unmatched junction nucleotides: 3.